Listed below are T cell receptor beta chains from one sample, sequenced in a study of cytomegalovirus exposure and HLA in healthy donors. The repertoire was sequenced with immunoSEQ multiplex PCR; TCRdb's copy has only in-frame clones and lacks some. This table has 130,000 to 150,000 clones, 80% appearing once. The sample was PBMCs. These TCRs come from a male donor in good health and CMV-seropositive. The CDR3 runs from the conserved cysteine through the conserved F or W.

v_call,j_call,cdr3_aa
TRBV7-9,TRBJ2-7,CASSERQGVYYEQYF
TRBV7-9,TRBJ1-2,CASSQQGGQAGYTF
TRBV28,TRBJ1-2,CASSPTLGQGTYGYTF
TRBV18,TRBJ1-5,CASSLNRDSEQPQHF
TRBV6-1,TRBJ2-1,CASSGSGSGLGEQFF
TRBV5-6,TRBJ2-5,CASSSTGSAETQYF
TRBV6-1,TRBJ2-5,CASSEMGGGAETQYF
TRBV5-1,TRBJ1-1,CASSLGEQGSNTEAFF
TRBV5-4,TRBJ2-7,CASSLGDRVAYEQYF
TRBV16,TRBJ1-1,CASSPRGMNTEAFF
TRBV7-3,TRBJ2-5,CASSQGLAGFGEETQYF
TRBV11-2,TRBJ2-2,CASSQGENTGELFF
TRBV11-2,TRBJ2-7,CASSLGGTSYEQYF
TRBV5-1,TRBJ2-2,CASSLGPRLAGSGELFF
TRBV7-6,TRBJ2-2,CASSRQGLPNTGELFF
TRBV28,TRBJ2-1,CASSLGGVNSYNEQFF
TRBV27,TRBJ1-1,CASSLPGGVAFF
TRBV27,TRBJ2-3,CASSLRAVERVTDTQYF
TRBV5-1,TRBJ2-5,CASSYQTGQETQYF
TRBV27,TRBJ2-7,CASSLKGPLAGEYSYEQYF
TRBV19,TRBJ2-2,CASSILGTGGASGELFF
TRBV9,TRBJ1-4,CASSVGGHNGNEKLFF
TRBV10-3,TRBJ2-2,CAISTPRLAGPRGELFF
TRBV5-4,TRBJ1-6,CASSLGGTYNSPLHF
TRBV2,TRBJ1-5,CASSAGNQPQHF
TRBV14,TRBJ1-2,CASSDFPGQTNYGYTF
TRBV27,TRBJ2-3,CASSQGPGLAGVTDTQYF
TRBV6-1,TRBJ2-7,CASSEFPGDRSYEQYF
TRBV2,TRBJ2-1,CASSQDSSSYNEQFF
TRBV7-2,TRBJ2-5,CASSRGTGMGETQYF
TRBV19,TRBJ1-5,CASSVTDSPNQPQHF
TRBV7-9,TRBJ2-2,CASSWTTNTGELFF
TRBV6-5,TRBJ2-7,CASSYGGLAGAYEQYF